This TCR beta chain was obtained from a study of shared clonotypes between healthy human individuals. Original processing methods: Filtering differed for immunoSEQ, which gave only junction sequences without quality scores. The data were produced by immunoSEQ multiplex PCR, yet TCRdb's version contains in-frame clones alone and is incomplete. V and J calls and clone size are given by that table; D and trimming were obtained from the DNA. The sample holds some 2,000,000 clones; just under 95% are singletons and the top ten take around 1.1%. Germline V CDR1 and CDR2: LNHDA, SQIVND (reference sequence). V shed 5 bases, J shed 6 bases, and the junction held 8 bases outside the gene matches. The CDR3 consists of 17 residues. General study results and limits: Sharing across four donors was seen in 4% to 5.5% of naive CD4 clonotypes.

A word on this clone: Its antigen is still unknown.

Naive CD8 cells, CD45RO-negative and positively selected for CCR7, excluded terminally differentiated effector memory CD45RA+ cells. Sequencing was performed on naive CD8+ T cells sorted from blood. This chain uses TRBV19 with TRBJ2-2, with TRBD2 matching over 14 bases. This sequence originates from a man aged 18 to 29 in good health. The CDR3 coding sequence is TGTGCCAGTAGTTCTGGGACTAGCGGGAGTTGGGCCGGGGAGCTGTTTTTT. Translated, it gives CASSSGTSGSWAGELFF.